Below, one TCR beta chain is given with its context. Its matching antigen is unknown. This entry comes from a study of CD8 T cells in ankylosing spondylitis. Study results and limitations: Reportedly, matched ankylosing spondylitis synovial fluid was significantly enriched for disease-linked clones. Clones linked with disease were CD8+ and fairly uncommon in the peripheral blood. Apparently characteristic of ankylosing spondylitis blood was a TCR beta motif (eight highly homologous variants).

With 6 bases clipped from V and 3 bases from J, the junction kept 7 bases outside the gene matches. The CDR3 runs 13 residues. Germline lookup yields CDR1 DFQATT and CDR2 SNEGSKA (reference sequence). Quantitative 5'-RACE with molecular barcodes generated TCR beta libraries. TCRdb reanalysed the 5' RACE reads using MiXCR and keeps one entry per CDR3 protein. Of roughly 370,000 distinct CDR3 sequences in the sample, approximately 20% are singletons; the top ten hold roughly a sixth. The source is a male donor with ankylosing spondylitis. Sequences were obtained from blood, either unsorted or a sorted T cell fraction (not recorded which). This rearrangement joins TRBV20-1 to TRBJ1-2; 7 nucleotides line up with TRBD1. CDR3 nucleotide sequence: TGCAGTGCGACTACAGGGGATGACTATGGCTACACCTTC. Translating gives CSATTGDDYGYTF.